This record concerns one T cell receptor (beta chain) sequence. As yet, its antigen is unknown. A read error may account for a junction end that differs from germline. This sample stems from a study of blood T cells in healthy people across ages. Regarding the study as a whole: Per-million-T-cell TCR beta diversity fell roughly linearly with age.

Together with a sample-barcoded 5' primer, a J-beta primer mix was included in a second PCR lasting roughly 7 to 11 cycles. TCRdb reprocessed the 5' RACE reads via MiXCR and lists one record per CDR3 protein. The repertoire holds approximately 800,000 distinct CDR3 sequences, with just under 25% as singletons. This CDR3 contains 15 residues. Drawn from each donor were approximately 10 milliliters of peripheral blood. The same sample was also used in a study of T cells of mothers and their children. That source adds: The yield was over 8 million TCR beta CDR3 reads from each mother and a few million from each child. Within related and unrelated pairs, thymic selection shapes TCR recombination output in a similar way.

This chain connects TRBV12-3 or TRBV12-4 to TRBJ2-5; the D gene is possibly TRBD2 (5 bases). The origin of this receptor is a boy aged 5-17 years in good health. Sequencing was performed on blood. CDR3 nucleotides: TGCGCCAGCAGTAAGGACGGACTGACACAAGAGACCCAGTACTTC. Its protein is CASSKDGLTQETQYF.